The 9 T cell receptor beta chains listed next were all sequenced from one sample in a study of T cell responses to AZD1222 COVID-19 vaccine (dated by TCRdb to the early 2020s). The time point label, as the study defines it: about 28 days (+/-7) after the second vaccine dose. The protocol used for the library was the immunoSEQ multiplex PCR assay. TCRdb retrieved this table from immuneACCESS and kept in-frame rearrangements only. Not all clones are present; in checked studies, unresolved V genes account for under half, and no reason is known for the remainder. The sample includes 150,000 to 200,000 clones, with just over 90% observed a single time. The top ten constitute 1% to 1.5% of the sample. The source was peripheral blood, collected 28 days after the second AZD1222 dose. Receptor source: an adult who received the AZD1222 COVID-19 vaccine.

A few counts support this clone. V and J are TRBV19 and TRBJ2-1; D possibly corresponds to TRBD2 (5 bases). Germline V CDR1 and CDR2: LNHDA, SQIVND (reference sequence). The CDR3 has 15 residues. V was trimmed by 7 bases and J by 9 bases, leaving 22 bases between them. This CDR3 reads CASNSAGLEYGEQFF. The CDR3 DNA sequence: TGTGCCAGTAATTCCGCGGGCCTAGAATACGGTGAGCAGTTCTTC.

This rearrangement joins TRBV28 to TRBJ2-5; D uncertain. Looked up from germline, CDR1 is MDHEN and CDR2 is SYDVKM. The V end lost 10 bases, the J end lost 4 bases, and 16 bases lay between the germline ends. CDR3 size: 13 residues. DNA of the CDR3: TGTGCCACCAATCTACTGGAACCAGAGACCCAGTACTTC. Its translation is CATNLLEPETQYF.

The CDR3 DNA reads TGTGCCAGCAGTCTTATAAGCGTGAACACCGGGGAGCTGTTTTTT. This gives the protein CASSLISVNTGELFF. The chain carries TRBV6-2 or TRBV6-3 and TRBJ2-2; D uncertain. The CDR3 has 15 residues. Trimming removed 5 bases at V and 1 base at J, with 11 bases between. Germline V lookup: CDR1 MNHEY, CDR2 SVGEGT.

The chain has TRBV5-1 and TRBJ2-1, with 9 bases matching TRBD1. Germline assignment: CDR1 SGHRS and CDR2 YFSETQ. The CDR3 length is 16 residues. V shed 4 bases, J shed 3 bases, and the junction held 8 bases outside the gene matches. The CDR3 loop is CASSPGGTGSYNEQFF. In DNA form, the CDR3 reads TGCGCCAGCAGCCCCGGTGGGACAGGGAGCTACAATGAGCAGTTCTTC.

The V call is TRBV4-1, the J call TRBJ2-1, with TRBD2 matching 12 bases. Per the germline V gene, CDR1 is MGHRA and CDR2 is YSYEKL. The CDR3 covers 16 residues. The trim removed 1 base at V and 10 bases at J, leaving 8 bases unmatched. Here the CDR3 reads CASSQVAAGLAGEQFF. CDR3 in DNA: TGCGCCAGCAGCCAAGTGGCTGCGGGACTAGCGGGCGAGCAGTTCTTC.

Only one count was recorded for this clone. V usage is TRBV12-3 or TRBV12-4 and J usage is TRBJ2-1, with D unresolved. With 5 bases removed from V and 11 bases from J, the gap between germline ends came to 16 bases. This CDR3 has 13 amino acids. The CDR3 loop is CASSTTTRFKQFF. CDR3 bases: TGTGCCAGCAGTACAACAACTCGCTTCAAGCAGTTCTTC.

This clone occurred a few times. V usage is TRBV6-4 and J usage is TRBJ2-5, with 7 bases that match TRBD2. This CDR3 region has 13 residues. The trim removed 4 bases at V and 3 bases at J, leaving 2 bases unmatched. Germline V gives CDR1 MRHNA, CDR2 SNTAGT. The CDR3 is CASSALAEETQYF. CDR3 nucleotide sequence: TGTGCCAGCAGTGCTCTAGCGGAAGAGACCCAGTACTTC.

The rearrangement links TRBV4-2 to TRBJ2-1, with 11 bases identical to TRBD2. This CDR3 has 15 amino acids. From germline, CDR1 is LGHNA and CDR2 YNFKEQ. The V and J ends lost 0 bases and 7 bases, in that order; junction bases with no gene match: 2. CDR3 amino acids: CASSQEGLAANEQFF. In nucleotides, the CDR3 is TGTGCCAGCAGCCAAGAGGGACTAGCGGCTAATGAGCAGTTCTTC.

V gene TRBV4-3 combines with J gene TRBJ2-3, with no clear D. The germline gives CDR1 LGHNA, CDR2 YSLEER. The CDR3 has 13 residues. The V and J ends lost 0 bases and 3 bases respectively, with 4 bases between them. CDR3 nucleotides: TGCGCCAGCAGCCAAGATTTTACAGATACGCAGTATTTT. This translates into CASSQDFTDTQYF.